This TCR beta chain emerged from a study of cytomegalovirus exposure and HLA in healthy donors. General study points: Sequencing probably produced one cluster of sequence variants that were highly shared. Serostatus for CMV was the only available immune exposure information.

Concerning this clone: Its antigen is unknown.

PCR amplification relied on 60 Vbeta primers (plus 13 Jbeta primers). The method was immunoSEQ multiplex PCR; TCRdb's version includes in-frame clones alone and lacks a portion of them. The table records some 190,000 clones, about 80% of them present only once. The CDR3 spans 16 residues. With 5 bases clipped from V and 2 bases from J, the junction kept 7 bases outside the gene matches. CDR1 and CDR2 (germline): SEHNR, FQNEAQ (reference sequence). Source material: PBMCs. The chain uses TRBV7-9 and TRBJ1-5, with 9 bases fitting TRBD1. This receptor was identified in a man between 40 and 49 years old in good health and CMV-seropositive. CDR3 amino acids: CASSPGQGEGNQPQHF. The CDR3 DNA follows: TGTGCCAGCAGCCCGGGACAGGGTGAGGGCAATCAGCCCCAGCATTTT.